The 27 T cell receptor beta chains given below trace back to one sample, sequenced in a study of T cell responses to AZD1222 COVID-19 vaccine (dated by TCRdb to the early 2020s). Libraries were constructed by the immunoSEQ multiplex PCR assay. TCRdb re-hosts the immuneACCESS table, in-frame sequences only. Its copies lack some clones; in the studies checked, an unresolved V gene accounts for under half of them, and the cause for the rest is not known. The sample has approximately 80,000 clones on record, roughly 85% of them singletons. The ten largest account for about 3% of the sample. Per the publication, the time point label means: about 28 days (+/-7) after the second vaccine dose. Material: peripheral blood, obtained 28 days after the second AZD1222 dose. Receptor source: an adult who received the AZD1222 COVID-19 vaccine.

The rearrangement joins TRBV5-4 to TRBJ2-2; no reliable D call. The germline V gene encodes CDR1 SGHNT and CDR2 YYREEE (reference sequence). The CDR3 is made up of 15 amino acids. Trimming took off 0 bases at V and 6 bases at J, with 12 bases between the two ends. As DNA, the CDR3 is TGTGCCAGCAGCTTGGAGGGTGGCAGTGCCGGGGAGCTGTTTTTT. It encodes CASSLEGGSAGELFF. Looking up the rest from reference TRBV5-4 and TRBJ2-2 gives the full variable domain: ETGVTQSPTHLIKTRGQQVTLRCSSQSGHNTVSWYQQALGQGPQFIFQYYREEENGRGNFPPRFSGLQFPNYSSELNVNALELDDSALYLCASSLEGGSAGELFFGEGSRLTVL.

V and J are TRBV5-4 and TRBJ2-7; D assignment may be TRBD1 or TRBD2 (5 bases each). CDR3 length: 13 residues. Germline CDR1 SGHNT, CDR2 YYREEE (reference sequence). V was clipped by 0 bases and J by 7 bases, with 11 bases between them. CDR3 DNA: TGTGCCAGCAGCTTGGATTGGGGCGGGGAGCAGTACTTC. Translated: CASSLDWGGEQYF.

In DNA form, the CDR3 reads TGTGCCAGCAGCGGTATAGTGTCAGATACGCAGTATTTT. It codes for CASSGIVSDTQYF. This chain joins TRBV6-2 or TRBV6-3 and TRBJ2-3; D uncertain. With 6 bases removed from V and 4 bases from J, the gap between germline ends came to 11 bases. Germline V CDR1 and CDR2: MNHEY, SVGEGT. The CDR3 spans 13 residues.

As regards this clone: Within the sample, other DNA sequences also encode this same CDR3. The rearrangement joins TRBV6-1 to TRBJ2-7; no clear D gene. CDR1 is MNHNS and CDR2 is SASEGT in the germline V gene. The CDR3 covers 11 residues. V lost 2 bases and J 3 bases, leaving 2 bases between the germline ends. The CDR3 nucleotides read TGTGCCAGCAGTGAACTCTACGAGCAGTACTTC. Amino acids: CASSELYEQYF.

This clone has just a few counts. The CDR3 DNA reads as TGTGCCAGCTCACCCCCGCTACCAGAGACCCAGTACTTC. Its protein is CASSPPLPETQYF. V and J are TRBV18 and TRBJ2-5; D gene ambiguous. This CDR3 is built from 13 residues. Trimming removed 3 bases from V and 4 bases from J, with 9 bases in between. Germline assignment: CDR1 KGHSH and CDR2 LQKENI.

This clone was seen a handful of times. The chain has TRBV6-4 and TRBJ2-1; tentative D call: TRBD1 (6 bases). CDR3 length equals 16 residues. V gave up 0 bases and J gave up 0 bases, with 9 bases separating them. Germline values: CDR1 MRHNA, CDR2 SNTAGT. CDR3 amino acids: CASSDSGQNSYNEQFF. The CDR3 DNA is TGTGCCAGCAGTGACTCGGGACAAAACTCCTACAATGAGCAGTTCTTC.

This chain connects TRBV10-1 to TRBJ2-1; TRBD2 matches at 7 bases. The CDR3 totals 14 residues. V shed 5 bases, J shed 4 bases, and the junction held 5 bases outside the gene matches. Looked up from germline, CDR1 is WNHNN and CDR2 is SYGVQD (reference sequence). For the CDR3, the DNA is TGCGCCAGCAGTCCAGCGGGGATGTACAATGAGCAGTTCTTC. Translation: CASSPAGMYNEQFF.

The V gene is TRBV3-1 (or the pseudogene TRBV3-2), the J gene TRBJ2-6, with D possibly matching TRBD1 (6 bases). V was shortened by 3 bases and J by 0 bases, with 9 bases between the two germline ends. CDR3 length: 16 residues. Germline V gene lookup returns CDR1 LGHDT and CDR2 YNNKEL (reference sequence). CDR3 region: CASSHAGDSGANVLTF. DNA for the CDR3: TGTGCCAGCAGCCATGCAGGGGACTCTGGGGCCAACGTCCTGACTTTC.

This clone was observed once. Written as DNA, the CDR3 is TGTGCCAGCAGTTTAGATAATTCACCCCTCCACTTT. Translating gives CASSLDNSPLHF. This chain uses TRBV27 with TRBJ1-6, with unresolved D. V lost 2 bases, J lost 5 bases, and 1 base lay in between. Germline loops: CDR1 MNHEY, CDR2 SMNVEV (reference sequence). The length of the CDR3 is 12 residues.

This chain links TRBV6-5 with TRBJ1-1; 10 bases map to TRBD1. The CDR3 extends over 14 amino acids. Germline CDR1 and CDR2: MNHEY and SVGAGI. V trimming: 4 bases; J trimming: 3 bases; junction bases outside the gene matches: 2. As DNA, the CDR3 is TGTGCCAGCAGTTCCGGGACAGGGGACACTGAAGCTTTCTTT. This encodes CASSSGTGDTEAFF.

The count of this clone is one. The rearrangement uses TRBV4-1 and TRBJ2-7, with TRBD2 as a possible D gene (6 bases). CDR3 length: 20 residues. The V and J ends lost 1 base and 0 bases respectively, with 25 bases between them. Germline lookup yields CDR1 MGHRA and CDR2 YSYEKL. CDR3 nucleotides: TGCGCCAGCAGCCAAGTATTTGGGTTAGGAGGGTCGGCGCGCTCCTACGAGCAGTACTTC. Translating gives CASSQVFGLGGSARSYEQYF.

This rearrangement joins TRBV6-5 to TRBJ2-7; 16 bases map to TRBD2. The ends lost 6 bases at V and 3 bases at J; junction bases unmatched: 2. The germline CDR1 and CDR2 sequences are MNHEY and SVGAGI. This CDR3 is built from 15 residues. CDR3 nucleotides: TGTGCCAGCAGGGGGACTAGCGGGAGGGACTACGAGCAGTACTTC. It yields the protein CASRGTSGRDYEQYF.

The chain recombines TRBV7-9 with TRBJ1-5; D unclear. Germline V gene lookup returns CDR1 SEHNR and CDR2 FQNEAQ (reference sequence). V was shortened by 2 bases and J by 1 base, with 6 bases between the two germline ends. This CDR3 is 14 amino acids long. The CDR3 region has the DNA TGTGCCAGCAGCTTATTGGGAAGCAATCAGCCCCAGCATTTT. Protein sequence: CASSLLGSNQPQHF.

The chain carries TRBV6-2 or TRBV6-3 and TRBJ1-5, with 9 nucleotides matching TRBD1. The V segment lost 2 bases and the J segment 3 bases; nucleotides outside the gene matches: 5. The CDR3 contains 16 residues. Germline assignment: CDR1 MNHEY and CDR2 SVGEGT. The CDR3 is CASSYVGQGDNQPQHF. DNA for the CDR3: TGTGCCAGCAGTTACGTGGGACAGGGAGACAATCAGCCCCAGCATTTT.

This clone was counted once. The chain is built from TRBV28 and TRBJ1-2; 8 nucleotides line up with TRBD1. The trim removed 5 bases at V and 4 bases at J, leaving 9 bases unmatched. The CDR3 totals 15 residues. Germline V lookup: CDR1 MDHEN, CDR2 SYDVKM. This chain's CDR3 is CASSAPPTGAYGYTF. The CDR3 DNA reads TGTGCCAGCAGTGCCCCACCGACAGGGGCCTATGGCTACACCTTC.

This sequence joins TRBV20-1 and TRBJ1-1; D might be TRBD1 (6 bases). The length of the CDR3 is 11 residues. The germline V gene has CDR1 DFQATT and CDR2 SNEGSKA (reference sequence). CDR3 sequence (DNA): TGCTCCCCAGGGGCCGGCACTGAAGCTTTCTTT. This translates into CSPGAGTEAFF.

The chain combines TRBV7-8 with TRBJ2-7; 9 bases are a match to TRBD2. This CDR3 spans 15 amino acids. The germline V gene has CDR1 SGHVS and CDR2 FQNEAQ. Germline trimming cut 2 bases from V and 7 bases from J; bases unmatched to any gene: 9. CDR3 loop: CASSLPLAGEGEQYF. Here the CDR3 DNA reads TGTGCCAGCAGCTTACCCTTAGCGGGAGAGGGGGAGCAGTACTTC.

The V gene is TRBV10-3, the J gene TRBJ1-5; D might be TRBD1 (5 bases). Per the germline V gene, CDR1 is ENHRY and CDR2 is SYGVKD. V lost 3 bases to trimming and J lost 2 bases, with 11 bases between them. The CDR3 extends over 15 amino acids. For the CDR3, the DNA is TGTGCCATCAGTGATGGTCAGGGAGGCAATCAGCCCCAGCATTTT. Translated, it gives CAISDGQGGNQPQHF.

This chain connects TRBV5-1 to TRBJ2-7; D is ambiguous. This CDR3 comprises 16 residues. V shed 4 bases and J shed 5 bases, with 22 bases lying between them. Germline loops: CDR1 SGHRS, CDR2 YFSETQ. As DNA, the CDR3 is TGCGCCAGCAGCCCCTCGGGTGGAGCCGTGTTCGACGAGCAGTACTTC. It codes for CASSPSGGAVFDEQYF.

This rearrangement joins TRBV5-4 to TRBJ1-1; the D gene is possibly TRBD1 (6 bases). The CDR3 is made up of 14 amino acids. Germline CDR1 reads SGHNT; CDR2 reads YYREEE (reference sequence). The ends were cut back, 5 bases at V and 0 bases at J, with 11 bases in the middle. CDR3 sequence: CASRLTGMNTEAFF. The CDR3 DNA sequence: TGTGCCAGCAGACTAACAGGGATGAACACTGAAGCTTTCTTT.

CDR3 protein: CASSYLLGDRDTYNEQFF. Here the CDR3 DNA reads TGTGCCAGCAGTTACTTATTAGGCGACAGGGACACCTACAATGAGCAGTTCTTC. The chain joins TRBV27 to TRBJ2-1; the match to TRBD1 covers 7 bases. Germline values: CDR1 MNHEY, CDR2 SMNVEV (reference sequence). With V trimmed by 4 bases and J by 2 bases, 14 bases remained unmatched. The CDR3 has 18 amino acids.

The rearrangement joins TRBV7-9 to TRBJ1-3, with a tentative D call TRBD1 (5 bases). CDR1 is SEHNR and CDR2 is FQNEAQ in the germline V gene (reference sequence). Trimming removed 0 bases at V and 3 bases at J, with 12 bases between. The CDR3 is 16 residues long. This CDR3 reads CASSLASGDHGNTIYF. CDR3 coding DNA: TGTGCCAGCAGCTTAGCGTCGGGGGACCATGGAAACACCATATATTTT.

The chain recombines TRBV28 with TRBJ1-5, with TRBD1 matching 8 bases. CDR1 and CDR2 from the germline V gene are MDHEN and SYDVKM. The V segment lost 2 bases and the J segment 4 bases; nucleotides outside the gene matches: 7. This CDR3 has 16 residues. The CDR3: CASSLPYRGGNQPQHF. The CDR3 DNA reads TGTGCCAGCAGTTTACCCTACAGGGGGGGTAATCAGCCCCAGCATTTT.

This clone was counted a few times. The chain couples TRBV6-5 to TRBJ1-1; no clear D gene. Germline V CDR1 and CDR2: MNHEY, SVGAGI. The CDR3 is made up of 13 amino acids. Trimming cost V 6 bases and J 4 bases, with 12 bases left between them. CDR3 sequence (DNA): TGTGCCAGCAGGGTGGCAGTAGGCACTGAAGCTTTCTTT. Amino acid sequence: CASRVAVGTEAFF.

The J gene is TRBJ2-1, the V gene TRBV6-1; D remains ambiguous. Trimming stripped 2 bases from V and 5 bases from J, with 1 base between. The CDR3 is 11 amino acids. Germline CDR1 MNHNS, CDR2 SASEGT. CDR3 residues: CASSENNEQFF. The CDR3 coding sequence is TGTGCCAGCAGTGAAAACAATGAGCAGTTCTTC.

The table lists this clone with a count of one. This chain links TRBV7-9 with TRBJ2-1; tentative D call: TRBD2 (5 bases). Germline V CDR1 and CDR2: SEHNR, FQNEAQ (reference sequence). V was pared by 2 bases and J by 6 bases, with 8 bases between. The CDR3 runs to 13 residues. CDR3 sequence: CASSLSSSNEQFF. CDR3 coding DNA: TGTGCCAGCAGCTTATCTAGCTCCAATGAGCAGTTCTTC.

This chain uses TRBV5-1 with TRBJ1-2; tentatively, D is TRBD1 (5 bases). The CDR3 covers 14 residues. Between the trimmed V and J ends, which lost 4 bases and 2 bases, there was a span of 12 bases. Germline CDR1 SGHRS, CDR2 YFSETQ. The CDR3 DNA reads TGCGCCAGCAGCCCAGGGACGGAAAACTATGGCTACACCTTC. As protein: CASSPGTENYGYTF.